Listed here is a single T cell receptor (beta chain). CDR3 length: 14 amino acids. CDR1 is MNHEY, CDR2 SMNVEV, per germline (reference sequence). The V end was cut by 5 bases, the J end by 0 bases, with 11 bases between. TCRdb analysed the 5' RACE reads with MiXCR anew, one entry per CDR3 protein. Among 300,000 to 350,000 distinct CDR3 sequences listed, approximately 14% were seen once. This entry belongs to a study of T-cell memory formation after mild COVID-19. The sequence was obtained from a man between 18 and 29 years old who had mild COVID-19 (a few samples of this study predate the infection). Cell type and time point are not known. This rearrangement joins TRBV27 to TRBJ2-7; D is possibly TRBD1 (6 bases). Sequenced material: PBMCs or a T cell subset sorted from them (not recorded which). The CDR3 nucleotides are TGTGCCAGCAGTAGGACAGCCAGCTCCTACGAGCAGTACGTC. Amino acid sequence: CASSRTASSYEQYV.